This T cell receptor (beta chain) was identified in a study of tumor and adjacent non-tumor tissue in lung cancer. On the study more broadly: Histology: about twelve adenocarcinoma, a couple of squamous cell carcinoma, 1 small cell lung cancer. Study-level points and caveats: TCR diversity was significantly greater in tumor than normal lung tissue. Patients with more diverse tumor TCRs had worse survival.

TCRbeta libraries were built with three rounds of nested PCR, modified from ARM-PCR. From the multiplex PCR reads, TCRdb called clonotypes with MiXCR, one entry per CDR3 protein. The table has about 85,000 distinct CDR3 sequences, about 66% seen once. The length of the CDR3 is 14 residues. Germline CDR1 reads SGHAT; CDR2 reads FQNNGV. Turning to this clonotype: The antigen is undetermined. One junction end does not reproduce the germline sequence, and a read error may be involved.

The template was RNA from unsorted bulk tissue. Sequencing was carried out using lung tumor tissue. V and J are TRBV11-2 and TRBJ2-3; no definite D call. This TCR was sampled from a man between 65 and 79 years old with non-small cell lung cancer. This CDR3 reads CAGSLDYGGDAQYF. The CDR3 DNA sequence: TGTGCCGGCAGCTTAGATTATGGTGGGGATGCGCAGTATTTT.